The 14 T cell receptor beta chains below were found in one sample sequenced in a study of CXCR3-negative and CXCR3-positive naive CD8 T cells. The study's findings and limits: More hydrophobic TRB CDR3s occurred in CXCR3-positive than in CXCR3-negative naive cells.

What these receptors recognize is not known. The libraries of TRB cDNA were prepared using 5' RACE with UMI labels. TCRdb reanalyzed the 5' RACE reads, giving one entry per CDR3 protein sequence and no DNA. Here the sample table reports roughly 100,000 distinct CDR3 sequences. The material sequenced was naive CXCR3+ CD8+ T cells from blood. Specified subset: CD45RO-CCR7+CD27+CD95- naive CD8+ T cells expressing CXCR3 (TNR3+). The receptors derive from a human donor in good health. Some clones in this sample may be carry-over from other donors' samples.

The chain is built from TRBV7-3 and TRBJ2-3; TCRdb proposes TRBD2, but this gene call is untestable without DNA. CDR3 size: 14 residues. Germline values: CDR1 SGHTA, CDR2 FQGTGA. This chain's CDR3 is CASSLATSGSPQYF.

The V and J genes are TRBV4-3 and TRBJ2-7; TCRdb's assignment of TRBD1 cannot be checked, as there is no DNA. This CDR3 contains 16 residues. Germline V gene data show CDR1 as LGHNA and CDR2 as YSLEER. CDR3 sequence reads: CASSQDRGTVEYEQYF.

This rearrangement joins TRBV12-3 or TRBV12-4 to TRBJ2-7; as DNA is missing, the TRBD2 call by TCRdb cannot be tested. The CDR3 covers 13 residues. The CDR3 loop is CASSLPPRSEQYF.

The V gene is TRBV27, the J gene TRBJ1-2; TCRdb lists TRBD1, though no DNA is available to test this call. In germline, CDR1 is MNHEY, CDR2 SMNVEV (reference sequence). The CDR3 sequence is 12 residues long. CDR3 sequence: CASRKQGRGYTF.

CDR3 sequence reads: CASRSTNEKLFF. The J gene is TRBJ1-4, the V gene TRBV25-1. The CDR3 runs 12 residues. CDR1 and CDR2 (germline): MGHDK, SYGVNS.

The J gene is TRBJ1-1, the V gene TRBV6-5. Per germline, CDR1 MNHEY and CDR2 SVGAGI. This CDR3 comprises 16 residues. CDR3 sequence: CASSYGISAKDFEAFF.

This chain connects TRBV5-1 to TRBJ2-2; TCRdb's assignment of TRBD2 cannot be checked, as there is no DNA. Germline lookup yields CDR1 SGHRS and CDR2 YFSETQ. CDR3 length: 15 amino acids. Here the CDR3 reads CASSFSQKSGGELFF.

The genes are TRBV29-1 and TRBJ2-4. The CDR3 loop spans 14 amino acids. Germline V gene lookup returns CDR1 SQVTM and CDR2 ANQGSEA. The CDR3: CSVVGYNGVGIQYF.

This chain connects TRBV23-1 to TRBJ1-4. TRBV23-1 is sorted into the ORF group, with uncertain function. This CDR3 spans 15 amino acids. CDR3 sequence reads: CASTDHDPSREKLFF.

The chain links TRBV6-6 to TRBJ2-7; the D call of TRBD2 rests on TCRdb alone, since no DNA is present to check it. The CDR3 has 16 amino acids. Germline V gene lookup returns CDR1 MNHNY and CDR2 SVGAGI (reference sequence). CDR3: CASSPGLAGVPYEQYF.

V usage is TRBV12-3 or TRBV12-4 and J usage is TRBJ2-3; TCRdb's assignment of TRBD1 cannot be checked, as there is no DNA. There are 13 residues in the CDR3. The CDR3 protein is CASQPGSTDTQYF.

This CDR3 reads CASRGQTGTDTEAFF. The chain couples TRBV19 to TRBJ1-1; TCRdb calls TRBD1, which cannot be checked without DNA. This CDR3 comprises 15 residues. Per the germline V gene, CDR1 is LNHDA and CDR2 is SQIVND (reference sequence).

The chain combines TRBV27 with TRBJ1-1; absent DNA, TCRdb's TRBD1 call cannot be checked. Germline CDR1 is MNHEY and CDR2 is SMNVEV (reference sequence). The CDR3 is 15 residues long. The CDR3 loop reads CASSLGGGRYTEAFF.

The V gene is TRBV7-3, the J gene TRBJ1-1. Germline loops: CDR1 SGHTA, CDR2 FQGTGA. There are 13 residues in the CDR3. CDR3 region: CASRVGGNTEAFF.